The 22 T cell receptor beta chains below were found in one sample sequenced in a study of blood T cells in healthy people across ages. PCR was performed a second time for about 7 to 12 cycles using a sample-barcoded 5' primer and a J-beta primer mix. Each CDR3 protein gets one entry after TCRdb re-called the 5' RACE reads with MiXCR. The sample yields 800,000 to 1,300,000 distinct CDR3 sequences, roughly a quarter seen once. This sample was shared with a second study, whose subject was T cells of mothers and their children.

The sample was blood. These receptors came from a girl aged 2 to 9 in good health.

This clonotype was seen only a few times. The chain carries TRBV6-2 or TRBV6-3 and TRBJ1-2; D not certain. CDR1 is MNHEY and CDR2 is SVGEGT in the germline V gene. The CDR3 length is 15 residues. With 4 bases removed from V and 6 bases from J, the gap between germline ends came to 18 bases. CDR3 bases: TGTGCCAGCAGTTCTCTGATTATGGACGGGCATGGCTACACCTTC. Translated: CASSSLIMDGHGYTF.

The V gene is TRBV11-2, the J gene TRBJ2-1; TRBD1 aligns across 9 bases. The CDR3 totals 14 residues. Germline CDR1 SGHAT, CDR2 FQNNGV. With 8 bases clipped from V and 2 bases from J, the junction kept 4 bases outside the gene matches. CDR3: CASRGDRAYNEQFF. The CDR3 DNA reads TGTGCCAGCCGGGGGGACAGGGCCTACAATGAGCAGTTCTTC.

The V gene is TRBV7-8, the J gene TRBJ2-2; D gene unclear. Germline V CDR1 and CDR2: SGHVS, FQNEAQ. The V end was cut by 3 bases, the J end by 0 bases, with 11 bases between. The CDR3 is 16 residues long. CDR3 in DNA: TGTGCCAGCAGCTTCCTGGTGAACTCGAACACCGGGGAGCTGTTTTTT. It codes for CASSFLVNSNTGELFF. Based on the CDR3 plus reference TRBV7-8 and TRBJ2-2, the full variable domain is GAGVSQSPRYKVAKRGQDVALRCDPISGHVSLFWYQQALGQGPEFLTYFQNEAQLDKSGLPSDRFFAERPEGSVSTLKIQRTQQEDSAVYLCASSFLVNSNTGELFFGEGSRLTVL.

This clonotype was observed a few times. The chain has TRBV20-1 and TRBJ2-5; D is perhaps TRBD1 or TRBD2 (5 bases each). The CDR3 covers 13 residues. Germline CDR1 DFQATT, CDR2 SNEGSKA (reference sequence). V was pared by 5 bases and J by 1 base, with 11 bases between. The DNA for the CDR3 is TGCAGTGCTCCACGGGACGCCCAAGAGACCCAGTACTTC. As protein: CSAPRDAQETQYF.

This chain uses TRBV12-3 or TRBV12-4 with TRBJ2-1; 9 positions agree with TRBD1. The CDR3 is 14 residues long. V was clipped by 5 bases and J by 11 bases; unmatched bases: 10. The chain's CDR3 is CASSPGQGLMKQFF. CDR3 DNA sequence: TGTGCCAGCAGTCCGGGACAGGGTCTTATGAAGCAGTTCTTC.

This clonotype was observed a handful of times. V gene TRBV6-5 combines with J gene TRBJ1-4; D is unresolved. V lost 7 bases, J lost 4 bases, and 10 bases lay in between. Germline V gives CDR1 MNHEY, CDR2 SVGAGI. This CDR3 contains 13 residues. The CDR3 region is CASTFAINEKLFF. The CDR3, as DNA: TGTGCCAGCACGTTCGCGATTAATGAAAAACTGTTTTTT.

V usage is TRBV28 and J usage is TRBJ1-4; D gene unclear. Looked up from germline, CDR1 is MDHEN and CDR2 is SYDVKM. This CDR3 spans 14 amino acids. Trimming removed 3 bases at V and 7 bases at J, with 12 bases between. The CDR3 here is CASSFLASGEKLFF. The CDR3 DNA reads as TGTGCCAGCAGTTTCTTGGCTAGCGGTGAAAAACTGTTTTTT.

The V call is TRBV7-2, the J call TRBJ1-6; TRBD1 matches 7 bases. The J segment lost 6 bases and the V segment lost 3 bases, leaving 5 bases of the junction unmatched. The CDR3 sequence is 15 residues long. The germline V gene has CDR1 SGHTA and CDR2 FQGNSA. CDR3 loop: CASSFGTVINSPLHF. CDR3 coding DNA: TGTGCCAGCAGCTTTGGGACAGTTATTAATTCACCCCTCCACTTT. Drawing the rest from reference TRBV7-2 and TRBJ1-6, the complete variable domain is GAGVSQSPSNKVTEKGKDVELRCDPISGHTALYWYRQSLGQGLEFLIYFQGNSAPDKSGLPSDRFSAERTGGSVSTLTIQRTQQEDSAVYLCASSFGTVINSPLHFGNGTRLTVT.

The chain links TRBV5-1 to TRBJ2-3, with 8 bases identical to TRBD2. Trimming took 0 bases from V and 4 from J; bases not matched to a gene: 4. The germline CDR1 and CDR2 sequences are SGHRS and YFSETQ. The CDR3 length is 15 residues. CDR3 loop: CASSLESGSADTQYF. The CDR3 nucleotides are TGCGCCAGCAGCTTGGAGAGCGGGAGCGCAGATACGCAGTATTTT.

The chain recombines TRBV29-1 with TRBJ2-1; D gene unclear. V was shortened by 1 base and J by 4 bases, with 11 bases between the two germline ends. Per germline, CDR1 SQVTM and CDR2 ANQGSEA. The CDR3 is 14 residues long. The CDR3 DNA reads as TGCAGCGTTGAAGGTCACACCGATTACAATGAGCAGTTCTTC. Translation: CSVEGHTDYNEQFF.

The chain carries TRBV20-1 and TRBJ2-5, with D perhaps TRBD1 or TRBD2 (5 bases each). The CDR3 runs 15 residues. Germline V gene sequence: CDR1 DFQATT, CDR2 SNEGSKA (reference sequence). The V end lost 5 bases, the J end lost 5 bases, and 21 bases lay between the germline ends. Here the CDR3 reads CSAGKTQGPGETQYF. The CDR3 coding sequence is TGCAGTGCTGGAAAGACCCAGGGCCCGGGGGAGACCCAGTACTTC.

The chain has TRBV29-1 and TRBJ2-5; D is possibly TRBD1 or TRBD2 (5 bases each). The CDR3 has 12 amino acids. The V end was cut by 8 bases, the J end by 4 bases, with 14 bases between. Germline CDR1 SQVTM, CDR2 ANQGSEA. The DNA of the CDR3 is TGCAGCTTGTGGGACGTAGGAGAGACCCAGTACTTC. Translated, it gives CSLWDVGETQYF.

This clonotype turned up a few times. The chain is built from TRBV6-5 and TRBJ1-5, with D possibly TRBD1 on 5 matching bases. This CDR3 spans 18 amino acids. The ends were cut back, 0 bases at V and 5 bases at J, with 20 bases in the middle. Germline V lookup: CDR1 MNHEY, CDR2 SVGAGI. The CDR3 nucleotides read TGTGCCAGCAGTTACTCGATGCCCGTGGGGGGGGTCGATCAGCCCCAGCATTTT. It is translated as CASSYSMPVGGVDQPQHF.

This chain uses TRBV12-3 or TRBV12-4 with TRBJ2-5; 12 positions match TRBD2. V was pared by 2 bases and J by 13 bases, with 5 bases of the junction left unmatched. The CDR3 has 13 residues. The CDR3 DNA reads as TGTGCCAGCAGTTTATCACTAGCGGGGGGTCGGTACTTC. Protein product: CASSLSLAGGRYF.

The CDR3, as DNA: TGCAGCGTTGAATCTAGCGGGAGCTCCTACGAGCAGTACTTC. Residues: CSVESSGSSYEQYF. The chain couples TRBV29-1 to TRBJ2-5, with 10 bases aligning to TRBD2. The J call may be mistaken, given a closer DNA end match to TRBJ2-7. This CDR3 is 14 amino acids long. Germline values: CDR1 SQVTM, CDR2 ANQGSEA.

In this sample, this clonotype turned up a few times. The CDR3 loop reads CASSLGYPEQYF. For the CDR3, the DNA is TGTGCCAGCAGCTTAGGGTACCCCGAGCAGTACTTC. The chain uses TRBV7-2 and TRBJ2-7; D uncertain. V was trimmed by 1 base and J by 6 bases, leaving 7 bases between them. The CDR3 extends over 12 amino acids. Germline CDR1 reads SGHTA; CDR2 reads FQGNSA.

The chain carries TRBV4-2 and TRBJ1-2, with D hard to call. Germline CDR1 is LGHNA and CDR2 is YNFKEQ. V dropped 0 bases and J dropped 2 bases, with 13 bases sitting between them. The CDR3 has 16 residues. The CDR3 nucleotides are TGTGCCAGCAGCCAAGATCGGGCGCAGGTCAACTATGGCTACACCTTC. Encoded protein: CASSQDRAQVNYGYTF.

As to this clonotype: Compared with germline, one end of the junction differs, possibly owing to a read error. This chain uses TRBV5-1 with TRBJ2-1, with D possibly TRBD2 on 7 matching bases. The CDR3 is made up of 16 amino acids. Germline assignment: CDR1 SGHRS and CDR2 YFSETQ. The CDR3 coding sequence is TGCGCCAGCAGCCCGGAGGGGGAGGGCCCTCGGAATGGGCAGTTCTTC. It encodes CASSPEGEGPRNGQFF. Together with reference TRBV5-1 and TRBJ2-1, the CDR3 gives the full variable domain: KAGVTQTPRYLIKTRGQQVTLSCSPISGHRSVSWYQQTPGQGLQFLFEYFSETQRNKGNFPGRFSGRQFSNSRSEMNVSTLELGDSALYLCASSPEGEGPRNGQFFGPGTRLTVL.

This clonotype was observed a handful of times. The gene calls are TRBV12-3 or TRBV12-4 and TRBJ1-6; the D is unclear. V gave up 7 bases and J gave up 7 bases, with 17 bases separating them. The CDR3 covers 15 residues. Written as DNA, the CDR3 is TGTGCCAGCACCCCTCCCGGGATTCGAAATTCACCCCTCCACTTT. Translated, it gives CASTPPGIRNSPLHF.

This clonotype was picked up one time. The chain employs TRBV20-1 and TRBJ2-7; weak D call: TRBD2 (5 bases). The CDR3 spans 15 residues. Trimming removed 5 bases at V and 0 bases at J, with 17 bases between. Germline loops: CDR1 DFQATT, CDR2 SNEGSKA (reference sequence). The DNA of the CDR3 is TGCAGTGCTTATCCCCCGGAGGCGAGCTCCTACGAGCAGTACTTC. This gives the protein CSAYPPEASSYEQYF.

To note about this clonotype: One end of the junction does not line up with germline, which may come from a read error. The chain couples TRBV6-5 to TRBJ2-5; D is unresolved. The J call is in doubt because the DNA end fits TRBJ2-7 better. Germline V lookup: CDR1 MNHEY, CDR2 SVGAGI. CDR3 length: 14 amino acids. DNA of the CDR3: TGTACCAGCAGCCCCGGATCTACGACGTTCGAGCAGTACTTC. This translates into CTSSPGSTTFEQYF.

The rearrangement links TRBV28 to TRBJ1-5; D unclear. CDR1 is MDHEN, CDR2 SYDVKM, per germline. The CDR3 is 12 amino acids. Trimming left V 7 bases short and J 6 bases short, with 10 bases between. CDR3: CASNGWAQPQHF. The CDR3 DNA is TGTGCCAGCAATGGGTGGGCTCAGCCCCAGCATTTT.